What follows describes a single TCR beta chain. This clone appeared a single time. There is no known antigen for this receptor. Base qualities were left out, and no much larger clone turns up one base away. The intended sense of this specimen's time point label: baseline before first vaccination. Vaccinee samples were obtained from the UK trials COV001 and COV002, which included a single-blind randomized controlled phase 2/3 trial of AZD1222 (ChAdOx1 nCoV-19) in healthy adults. For TCRbeta chain sequencing, PBMC samples from trial participants were taken at day 0 and at day 28 after the second dose. The CDR3 regions of human TCRbeta chains were subjected to immunosequencing. Concerning the study's data processing: TCRs in the repertoires were compared against a reference library of SARS-CoV-2-specific TCRs that had been generated with the MIRA antigen-specificity platform. Breadth was defined as the fraction of unique TCRs that were SARS-CoV-2-associated. Depth was defined as the fraction of total T cells that were SARS-CoV-2-associated. Using the MIRA data, each spike-specific TCR was assigned both to the spike region to which the TCR was reactive and to a CD4 or CD8 class. Log10-transformed breadth and depth values were compared by one-way ANOVA with Sidak's multiple comparisons tests. This immuneACCESS table, as held by TCRdb, lists in-frame sequences with V and J called but not all clones. Of the missing ones, under half trace to an unresolved V gene in checked studies; the others have no known cause. V and J calls and clone size come straight from that table; D and trimming were deduced from the DNA. The sample table lists over 150,000 clones, 85% to 90% of them with a count of one. Around 5.5% of the sample comes from the top ten.

V is clipped by 6 bases and J by 5 bases, and the sequence between their germline boundaries is 9 bases long. Inclusive of the bounding cysteine and phenylalanine, the CDR3 is 12 residues long. Only the CDR3 part of the read is kept: 36 bases, read in frame from the first base. Via the germline V gene (reference sequence), CDR1 is LGHDT and CDR2 YNNKEL. The data belong to a study of T cell responses to AZD1222 COVID-19 vaccine (dated by TCRdb to the early 2020s). Context from the whole study: AZD1222 recipients with second doses at about 4 weeks or about 12 weeks were pooled, because spike-specific TCR depth and breadth did not differ between schedules. A total of just over 230 trial participants underwent TCR sequencing, of whom roughly 210 had received two doses of AZD1222 and about 25 had received two doses of the MenACWY control vaccine. Trial participants were enrolled by age into subgroups of 18-55, 56-69 and 70-plus years, and roughly 150, 30 and 60 TCR-sequenced participants, respectively, were included in these subgroups.

The study at large found these results: In the small 56-69-year group, the increase in depth fell short of significance, most likely because of low power. Participants were mostly white British and included more females than males, and it was suggested by the authors that clonal diversity may have been underestimated. Conclusions about previously exposed vaccinees are limited, since just 6 or 7 AZD1222 recipients were seropositive for SARS-CoV-2 at baseline. After two AZD1222 doses, spike-specific TCR breadth and depth were significantly higher than at day 0 and than in MenACWY recipients. Reportedly, close to half of the unique spike-specific TCRs recognized epitopes lying outside the regions that are mutated in the B.1.351 and B.1.1.7 variants. CD4 TCRs associated with the vaccine covered the entire spike protein, and the dominant responses were in regions 160-218 and 743-854. Because no day 14 peak-response samples were available, repertoires were characterized only after the peak T cell response.

The receptor chain draws on TRBV3-1 (or the pseudogene TRBV3-2) and TRBJ2-3, with the D gene not clear enough to name. The sample here was peripheral blood, taken on day 0 of AZD1222 vaccination. This sequence was found in an adult in good health. The bases read TGTGCCAGCAGGGATGTTGGAGATACGCAGTATTTT. It encodes CASRDVGDTQYF.